The 30 T cell receptor beta chains listed next were all sequenced from one sample in a study of identical twins. MiXCR was run by TCRdb on the 5' RACE reads, yielding one entry per CDR3 protein. Counted here are some 270,000 distinct CDR3 sequences, about 8.3% occurring once; the ten biggest clones make up about 3%. This sample also appeared in a second study, on yellow fever vaccine responses in identical twins.

Sequencing used CD8+ T cells sorted from blood. All receptors derive from a woman under 30 in good health.

In this sample, this clonotype turned up many times. CDR3 in DNA: TGTGCCAGCAGCAAAGTCATCCGGGAGTGCCTCGACGAGCAGTACTTC. Translating it yields CASSKVIRECLDEQYF. The chain recombines TRBV21-1 with TRBJ2-7; TRBD2, the D gene given by the table, was not confirmed from the DNA. TRBV21-1 is an annotated pseudogene. This CDR3 comprises 16 residues.

A note on this clonotype: A much larger clone differs from this one at a single base, so this may be a read error. The chain joins TRBV28 to TRBJ2-3; TRBD2 matches 8 bases. The V gene end was trimmed by 7 bases and the J gene end by 1 base; junction bases not matched to a gene: 10. Per the germline V gene, CDR1 is MDHEN and CDR2 is SYDVKM. The CDR3 extends over 16 amino acids. CDR3 in amino acids: CASTPWDSGGTDTQYF. The CDR3 region has the DNA TGTGCCAGCACCCCTTGGGATAGCGGGGGCACAGATACGCAGTATTTT.

This clonotype was counted between two and nine times. At one end the junction does not follow the germline gene, possibly because of a read error. The CDR3 loop is CASSEFSVGDLRGLSF. The CDR3 DNA is TGCGCCAGCAGTGAGTTCTCTGTAGGAGACCTACGGGGCCTGTCCTTC. The V gene is TRBV10-2, the J gene TRBJ2-7; perhaps D is TRBD1 or TRBD2 (5 bases each). From germline, CDR1 is WSHSY and CDR2 SAAADI. The CDR3 spans 16 residues.

The sample holds many counts of this clonotype. The CDR3 coding sequence is TGTGCCAGCGCAGACTCAGATGGTCGGGGGTCGAACGAGCAGTACTTC. This gives the protein CASADSDGRGSNEQYF. The J gene is TRBJ2-7, the V gene TRBV6-1; D possibly corresponds to TRBD2 (6 bases). The CDR3 covers 16 residues. Germline CDR1 is MNHNS and CDR2 is SASEGT. Trimming removed 8 bases at V and 5 bases at J, with 25 bases between.

This clonotype came up many times. The rearrangement joins TRBV4-1 to TRBJ1-5; D is perhaps TRBD1 (6 bases). V lost 5 bases and J 7 bases, leaving 9 bases between the germline ends. Germline V CDR1 and CDR2: MGHRA, YSYEKL. This CDR3 comprises 12 residues. CDR3 nucleotides: TGCGCCAGCAGCGATGGACAGCAGCCCCAGCATTTT. Translated, it gives CASSDGQQPQHF.

This chain connects TRBV19 to TRBJ2-7, with 7 bases identical to TRBD2. The length of the CDR3 is 13 residues. CDR1 and CDR2 from the germline V gene are LNHDA and SQIVND (reference sequence). With V trimmed by 4 bases and J by 3 bases, 3 bases remained unmatched. CDR3 sequence (DNA): TGTGCCAGTAGTAGCGGGAGTTACTACGAGCAGTACTTC. This translates into CASSSGSYYEQYF.

Many counts were recorded for this clonotype. V usage is TRBV5-1 and J usage is TRBJ2-1, with no clear D. The CDR3 contains 16 residues. Germline-derived CDR1 and CDR2 are SGHRS and YFSETQ. Trimming cost V 0 bases and J 5 bases, with 15 bases left between them. CDR3 region: CASSLDPQSSHNEQFF. The CDR3 nucleotides are TGCGCCAGCAGCTTGGACCCCCAGTCCTCGCACAATGAGCAGTTCTTC.

This clonotype was found many times. V gene TRBV10-1 combines with J gene TRBJ2-2; a possible D gene is TRBD1 (5 bases). There are 14 residues in the CDR3. V was trimmed by 7 bases and J by 3 bases, leaving 12 bases between them. The V gene's germline CDR1 is WNHNN and CDR2 SYGVQD (reference sequence). The CDR3 region has the DNA TGCGCCAGCAAAGGGCAGGGTGACACCGGGGAGCTGTTTTTT. It codes for CASKGQGDTGELFF.

This clonotype was counted a few times. Compared with germline, one end of the junction differs, possibly owing to a read error. For the CDR3, the DNA is TGTGCCAGTAGCGGGGGCCTCCAAGAGACCCAGTACTTC. It specifies CASSGGLQETQYF. This chain connects TRBV9 to TRBJ2-5; 9 nucleotides line up with TRBD2. This CDR3 contains 13 residues. Looked up from germline, CDR1 is SGDLS and CDR2 is YYNGEE.

The table lists this clonotype with many counts. The rearrangement uses TRBV4-2 and TRBJ2-3, with D maybe TRBD1 (5 bases). This CDR3 spans 14 amino acids. Between the trimmed V and J ends, which lost 2 bases and 7 bases, there was a span of 13 bases. Germline CDR1 is LGHNA and CDR2 is YNFKEQ. The CDR3: CASSQPPAGNTQYF. In nucleotides, the CDR3 is TGTGCCAGCAGCCAACCCCCCGCAGGGAATACGCAGTATTTT.

This clonotype has more than one count but fewer than ten. The chain carries TRBV7-3 and TRBJ2-3, with D possibly being TRBD2 (6 bases). This CDR3 spans 13 amino acids. The germline CDR1 and CDR2 sequences are SGHTA and FQGTGA. The V gene lost 8 bases and the J gene lost 4 bases, with 13 bases spanning the gap. This CDR3 reads CASGRGEPDTQYF. CDR3 nucleotide sequence: TGTGCCAGCGGACGCGGGGAGCCAGATACGCAGTATTTT. Looking up the rest from reference TRBV7-3 and TRBJ2-3 gives the full variable domain: GAGVSQTPSNKVTEKGKYVELRCDPISGHTALYWYRQSLGQGPEFLIYFQGTGAADDSGLPNDRFFAVRPEGSVSTLKIQRTERGDSAVYLCASGRGEPDTQYFGPGTRLTVL.

The chain joins TRBV28 to TRBJ1-1; 7 positions agree with TRBD1. CDR1 MDHEN and CDR2 SYDVKM come from the germline V gene. CDR3 length: 15 residues. V lost 6 bases, J lost 2 bases, and 9 bases stayed unmatched. The CDR3 DNA is TGTGCCAGCAGCCTAGGGGGCAGACTTAACACTGAAGCTTTCTTT. This translates into CASSLGGRLNTEAFF.

CDR3 protein: CSARDPLGLSNTGELFF. The CDR3 region has the DNA TGCAGTGCTAGAGATCCTTTAGGACTATCGAACACCGGGGAGCTGTTTTTT. The V gene is TRBV20-1, the J gene TRBJ2-2; tentatively, D is TRBD2 (6 bases). Trimming took off 0 bases at V and 0 bases at J, with 14 bases between the two ends. The CDR3 covers 17 residues. Germline V gives CDR1 DFQATT, CDR2 SNEGSKA (reference sequence).

This chain joins TRBV28 and TRBJ2-7; no clear D. This CDR3 has 14 residues. Germline V gene data show CDR1 as MDHEN and CDR2 as SYDVKM. V lost 5 bases and J lost 0, with 11 bases in between. CDR3 in DNA: TGTGCCAGCAGTCCGACCCTTAGCTCCTACGAGCAGTACTTC. This translates into CASSPTLSSYEQYF.

The gene calls are TRBV27 and TRBJ1-2, with D possibly being TRBD1 (6 bases). CDR3 size: 16 residues. V was trimmed by 5 bases and J by 1 base, leaving 17 bases between them. The germline V gene has CDR1 MNHEY and CDR2 SMNVEV (reference sequence). The DNA of the CDR3 is TGTGCCAGCAGTCTAGGGGGGGCATCTCTTAACTATGGCTACACCTTC. Amino acids: CASSLGGASLNYGYTF.

This clonotype was observed at least ten times. The chain is built from TRBV20-1 and TRBJ2-5, with D hard to call. The CDR3 is 13 amino acids. Germline V gene lookup returns CDR1 DFQATT and CDR2 SNEGSKA (reference sequence). Trimming left V 0 bases short and J 3 bases short, with 8 bases between. The CDR3 here is CSARERSKETQYF. CDR3 nucleotides: TGCAGTGCTAGAGAGCGGAGTAAAGAGACCCAGTACTTC.

This clonotype was counted at least ten times. This chain joins TRBV6-2 or TRBV6-3 and TRBJ2-1; D tentatively fits TRBD1 or TRBD2 (5 bases each). The germline CDR1 and CDR2 sequences are MNHEY and SVGEGT. The V end lost 8 bases, the J end lost 2 bases, and 19 bases lay between the germline ends. The CDR3 runs 16 residues. CDR3 sequence reads: CASRGIGRGTYNEQFF. CDR3 sequence (DNA): TGTGCCAGCCGGGGAATTGGACGGGGCACCTACAATGAGCAGTTCTTC.

This chain uses TRBV25-1 with TRBJ2-6; 15 nucleotides agree with TRBD2. Germline CDR1 and CDR2: MGHDK and SYGVNS. After removal of 5 bases from V and 4 bases from J, the junction contained 18 bases not matched to a gene. This CDR3 has 22 amino acids. The CDR3 loop is CASSPQWGLAGGPSIGANVLTF. CDR3 bases: TGTGCCAGCAGTCCCCAGTGGGGACTAGCGGGAGGCCCCTCGATAGGGGCCAACGTCCTGACTTTC.

This clonotype has only a few counts. This chain links TRBV27 with TRBJ2-2, with D hard to call. The CDR3 runs 15 residues. Trimming pared 7 bases from V and 1 base from J, leaving 13 bases between. CDR1 is MNHEY and CDR2 is SMNVEV in the germline V gene (reference sequence). This CDR3 is CASTLTGLNTGELFF. In DNA form, the CDR3 reads TGTGCCAGCACCCTCACCGGGCTGAACACCGGGGAGCTGTTTTTT.

This clonotype was found many times. The gene calls are TRBV29-1 and TRBJ2-3; 9 positions agree with TRBD2. Germline V gene lookup returns CDR1 SQVTM and CDR2 ANQGSEA. J gave up 0 bases and V 7 bases, and 5 bases lay outside the gene matches. The CDR3 is 14 residues long. The CDR3 sequence: CSGWTSDSTDTQYF. DNA for the CDR3: TGCAGCGGATGGACTAGCGACAGCACAGATACGCAGTATTTT.

Many counts were recorded for this clonotype. The chain has TRBV7-9 and TRBJ2-1; D is possibly TRBD2 (6 bases). The germline V and J ends were trimmed by 5 bases and 8 bases, with 25 bases remaining between them. The CDR3 loop spans 17 amino acids. CDR1 SEHNR and CDR2 FQNEAQ come from the germline V gene (reference sequence). The CDR3 is CASSQAGTFHLAHEQFF. CDR3 nucleotide sequence: TGTGCCAGCAGCCAAGCCGGGACTTTCCATTTGGCCCATGAGCAGTTCTTC.

The rearrangement joins TRBV7-6 to TRBJ1-1; D remains ambiguous. The CDR3 consists of 14 residues. Trimming removed 4 bases from V and 1 base from J, with 10 bases in between. Germline V gene sequence: CDR1 SGHVS, CDR2 FNYEAQ. The CDR3 DNA is TGTGCCAGCAGCTATTTTGGGGAGAACACTGAAGCTTTCTTT. It yields the protein CASSYFGENTEAFF.

The V call is TRBV5-6, the J call TRBJ2-1, with D possibly matching TRBD2 (5 bases). Germline assignment: CDR1 SGHDT and CDR2 YYEEEE. This CDR3 spans 15 amino acids. V lost 1 base to trimming and J lost 3 bases, with 11 bases between them. The CDR3 loop is CASSLWSGDYNEQFF. In DNA, the CDR3 is TGTGCCAGCAGCTTGTGGTCCGGGGACTACAATGAGCAGTTCTTC.

The chain links TRBV19 to TRBJ2-1; 7 positions match TRBD1. Losses at the gene ends were 8 bases for V and 3 bases for J; bases not matched to a gene: 4. Germline V CDR1 and CDR2: LNHDA, SQIVND (reference sequence). The CDR3 totals 13 residues. The CDR3, as DNA: TGTGCCAGTTTGGACAGGATCTACAATGAGCAGTTCTTC. It specifies CASLDRIYNEQFF.

This clonotype appeared many times. The gene calls are TRBV29-1 and TRBJ2-7; D may be TRBD1 or TRBD2 (6 bases each). This CDR3 has 13 residues. Deletions cut 3 bases from V and 5 bases from J, with 14 bases between. Germline V gene sequence: CDR1 SQVTM, CDR2 ANQGSEA. The CDR3 region has the DNA TGCAGCGTTGATTCGGGGGCGCTCCACGAGCAGTACTTC. This codes for CSVDSGALHEQYF.

The chain links TRBV20-1 to TRBJ2-1; D might be TRBD1 or TRBD2, each matching 5 bases. CDR1 and CDR2 (germline): DFQATT, SNEGSKA (reference sequence). CDR3 length equals 17 residues. The CDR3 DNA sequence: TGCTGCGCTAGAGATGACACCGGGGCAAGCTCCTACAATGAGCAGTTCTTC. This translates into CCARDDTGASSYNEQFF.

The genes are TRBV11-3 and TRBJ2-1; D not resolved. This CDR3 is built from 13 residues. The ends were cut back, 3 bases at V and 9 bases at J, with 12 bases in the middle. CDR1 is SGHNT and CDR2 is YENEEA in the germline V gene. The CDR3 is CASSFGPKGEQFF. CDR3 coding DNA: TGTGCCAGCAGCTTCGGCCCCAAGGGTGAGCAGTTCTTC. The variable domain in full, with the rest retrieved from reference TRBV11-3 and TRBJ2-1, is EAGVVQSPRYKIIEKKQPVAFWCNPISGHNTLYWYLQNLGQGPELLIRYENEEAVDDSQLPKDRFSAERLKGVDSTLKIQPAELGDSAVYLCASSFGPKGEQFFGPGTRLTVL.

This clonotype was observed many times. The genes are TRBV6-1 and TRBJ2-7, with D perhaps TRBD1 (6 bases). This CDR3 is built from 14 residues. Germline CDR1 reads MNHNS; CDR2 reads SASEGT. Between the trimmed V and J ends, which lost 6 bases and 0 bases, there was a span of 12 bases. Written as DNA, the CDR3 is TGTGCCAGCAGGTGGGGACAAGACTCCTACGAGCAGTACTTC. Its protein is CASRWGQDSYEQYF.

V is TRBV12-3 or TRBV12-4 and J is TRBJ2-1; weak D call: TRBD1 (5 bases). The CDR3 sequence is 15 residues long. The V end was cut by 3 bases, the J end by 2 bases, with 11 bases between. CDR3 region: CASSFSAGTYNEQFF. The CDR3, as DNA: TGTGCCAGCAGTTTTTCGGCAGGGACCTACAATGAGCAGTTCTTC.

The table lists this clonotype with many counts. This chain uses TRBV27 with TRBJ2-1; tentatively, D is TRBD1 (6 bases). Germline lookup yields CDR1 MNHEY and CDR2 SMNVEV (reference sequence). The ends were cut back, 4 bases at V and 2 bases at J, with 9 bases in the middle. This CDR3 has 14 amino acids. The CDR3 nucleotides read TGTGCCAGCAGTTCAGACAGGACCTACAATGAGCAGTTCTTC. Protein: CASSSDRTYNEQFF.